The sequence of this T cell receptor (beta chain) was determined in a study of human T cells and chemical hapten exposure. Time point described: patch test 2, 6 weeks after DPC sensitization. Sample treatment: therapeutic diphenylcyclopropenone sensitization with weekly scalp DPC. TCRdb itself ran the RACE reads through MiXCR, one entry per CDR3 protein. This table holds some 350,000 distinct CDR3 sequences, about 6% found once. This specimen consisted of whole blood, obtained in connection with sensitization to the hapten diphenylcyclopropenone (DPC). This receptor was obtained from a woman under 30 with alopecia areata. Some clones in this sample may be carry-over from other donors' samples.

The CDR3 nucleotides read TGTGCCAGCAGTTACGGGACAGGGGGTCCGGTGCAGTTCTTC. Protein: CASSYGTGGPVQFF. The J gene is TRBJ2-1, the V gene TRBV6-6, with 11 bases aligning to TRBD1. The J segment lost 12 bases and the V segment lost 2 bases, leaving 6 bases of the junction unmatched. From germline, CDR1 is MNHNY and CDR2 SVGAGI (reference sequence). The CDR3 is made up of 14 amino acids.